This TCR beta chain comes out of a study of blood T cell repertoires in COVID-19. Study details: Samples of COVID-19 (acute and convalescent) were obtained from the United States, Italy and Spain. The analysed material was cDNA or gDNA that came from T cells, B-cell-depleted T cells, or PBMCs.

As processed by the authors: Nucleated cell counts were estimated from reference gene primer amplification. Here immunoSEQ multiplex PCR was the method, and the copy in TCRdb shows in-frame clones only, minus some. The V and J calls and clone size come from that table; D and trimming were worked out from the DNA. Here the sample spans fewer than 250,000 clones, around 89% being singletons. The CDR3 spans 15 residues. Germline V CDR1 and CDR2: MNHEY, SVGAGI. Trimming cost V 7 bases and J 3 bases, with 19 bases left between them. The V and J genes are TRBV6-5 and TRBJ2-7; perhaps TRBD1 as D (6 bases). The TCR comes from a man aged 50-60 years who had been exposed to COVID-19. Sequenced: PBMCs or T cells enriched from blood (not recorded which). CDR3 region: CASIFAGTMDYEQYF. CDR3 nucleotide sequence: TGTGCCAGCATCTTTGCCGGGACAATGGACTACGAGCAGTACTTC.